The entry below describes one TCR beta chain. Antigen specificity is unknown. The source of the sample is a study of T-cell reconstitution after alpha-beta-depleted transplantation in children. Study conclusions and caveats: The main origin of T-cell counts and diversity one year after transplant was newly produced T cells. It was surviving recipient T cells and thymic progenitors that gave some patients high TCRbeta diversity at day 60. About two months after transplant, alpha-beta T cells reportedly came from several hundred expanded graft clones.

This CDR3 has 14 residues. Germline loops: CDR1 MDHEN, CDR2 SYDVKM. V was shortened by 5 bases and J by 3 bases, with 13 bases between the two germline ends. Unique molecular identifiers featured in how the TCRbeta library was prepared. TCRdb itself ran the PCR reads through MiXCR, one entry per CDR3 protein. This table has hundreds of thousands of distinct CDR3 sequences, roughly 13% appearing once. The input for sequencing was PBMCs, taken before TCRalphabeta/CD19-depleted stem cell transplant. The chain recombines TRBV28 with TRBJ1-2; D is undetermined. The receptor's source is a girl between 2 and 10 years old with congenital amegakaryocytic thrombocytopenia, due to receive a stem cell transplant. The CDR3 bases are TGTGCCAGCAGTCAACGGGTTGTATACTATGGCTACACCTTC. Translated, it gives CASSQRVVYYGYTF.